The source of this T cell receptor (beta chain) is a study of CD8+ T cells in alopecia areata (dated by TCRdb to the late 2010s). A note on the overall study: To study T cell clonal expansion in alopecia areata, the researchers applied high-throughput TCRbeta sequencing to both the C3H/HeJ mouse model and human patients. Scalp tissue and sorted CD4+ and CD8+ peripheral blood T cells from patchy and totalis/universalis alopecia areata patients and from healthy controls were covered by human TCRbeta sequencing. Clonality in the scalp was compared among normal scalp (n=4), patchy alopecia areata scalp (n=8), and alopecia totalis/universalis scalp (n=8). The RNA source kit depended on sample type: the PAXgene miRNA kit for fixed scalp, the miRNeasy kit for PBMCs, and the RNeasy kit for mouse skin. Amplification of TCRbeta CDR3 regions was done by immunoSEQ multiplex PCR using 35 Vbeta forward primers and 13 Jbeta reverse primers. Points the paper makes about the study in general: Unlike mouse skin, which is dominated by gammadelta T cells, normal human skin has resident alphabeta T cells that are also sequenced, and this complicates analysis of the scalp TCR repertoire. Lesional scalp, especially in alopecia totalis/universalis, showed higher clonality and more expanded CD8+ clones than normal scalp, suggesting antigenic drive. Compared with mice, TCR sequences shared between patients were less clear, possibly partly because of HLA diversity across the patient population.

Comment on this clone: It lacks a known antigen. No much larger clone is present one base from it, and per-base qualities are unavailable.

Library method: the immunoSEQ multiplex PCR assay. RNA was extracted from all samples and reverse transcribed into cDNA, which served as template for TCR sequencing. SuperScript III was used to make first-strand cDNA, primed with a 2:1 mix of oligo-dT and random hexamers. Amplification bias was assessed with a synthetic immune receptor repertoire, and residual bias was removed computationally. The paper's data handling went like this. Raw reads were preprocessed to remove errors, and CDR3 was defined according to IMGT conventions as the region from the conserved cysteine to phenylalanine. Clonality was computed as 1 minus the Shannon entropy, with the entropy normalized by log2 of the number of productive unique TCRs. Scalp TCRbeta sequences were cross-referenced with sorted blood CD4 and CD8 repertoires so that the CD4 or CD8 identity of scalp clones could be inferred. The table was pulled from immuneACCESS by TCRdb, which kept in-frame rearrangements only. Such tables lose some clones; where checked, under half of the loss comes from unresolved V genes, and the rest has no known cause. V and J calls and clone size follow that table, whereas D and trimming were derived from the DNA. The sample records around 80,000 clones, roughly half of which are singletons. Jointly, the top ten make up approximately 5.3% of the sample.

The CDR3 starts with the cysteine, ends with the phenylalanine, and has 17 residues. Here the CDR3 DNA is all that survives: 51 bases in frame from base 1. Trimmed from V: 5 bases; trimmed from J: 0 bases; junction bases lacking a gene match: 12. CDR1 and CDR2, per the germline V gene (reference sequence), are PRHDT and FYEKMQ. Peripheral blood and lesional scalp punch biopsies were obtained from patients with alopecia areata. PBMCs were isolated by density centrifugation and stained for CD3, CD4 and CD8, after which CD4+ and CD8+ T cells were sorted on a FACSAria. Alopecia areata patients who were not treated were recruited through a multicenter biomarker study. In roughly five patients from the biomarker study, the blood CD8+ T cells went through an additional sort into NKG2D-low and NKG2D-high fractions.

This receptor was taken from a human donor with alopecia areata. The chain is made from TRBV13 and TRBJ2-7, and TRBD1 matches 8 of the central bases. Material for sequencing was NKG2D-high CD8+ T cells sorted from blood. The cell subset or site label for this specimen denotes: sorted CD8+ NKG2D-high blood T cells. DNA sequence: TGTGCCAGCAGCCCCTCCGGTGGACAGGGATTCTCCTACGAGCAGTACTTC. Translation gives CASSPSGGQGFSYEQYF. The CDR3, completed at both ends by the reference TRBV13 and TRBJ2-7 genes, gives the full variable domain AAGVIQSPRHLIKEKRETATLKCYPIPRHDTVYWYQQGPGQDPQFLISFYEKMQSDKGSIPDRFSAQQFSDYHSELNMSSLELGDSALYFCASSPSGGQGFSYEQYFGPGTRLTVT.